A single sample gave rise to the 13 T cell receptor beta chains below, sequenced in a study of cytomegalovirus exposure and HLA in healthy donors. The study ran its PCR with 60 Vbeta and 13 Jbeta primers. Data came from immunoSEQ multiplex PCR; TCRdb stores just in-frame clones and leaves some out. The data show about 200,000 clones, with around 80% seen just once and about 4.6% held by the top ten. The material sequenced was PBMCs. Receptors were obtained from a woman in her twenties or thirties in good health and CMV-seropositive.

V is TRBV11-3 and J is TRBJ2-1; no clear D. Trimming shortened V by 5 bases and J by 0 bases, and 8 bases separated the two germline ends. From germline, CDR1 is SGHNT and CDR2 YENEEA. The length of the CDR3 is 14 residues. The CDR3, as DNA: TGTGCCAGCAGCGGCTGGAGCTCCTACAATGAGCAGTTCTTC. It specifies CASSGWSSYNEQFF. The full variable domain, with the rest looked up from reference TRBV11-3 and TRBJ2-1, is EAGVVQSPRYKIIEKKQPVAFWCNPISGHNTLYWYLQNLGQGPELLIRYENEEAVDDSQLPKDRFSAERLKGVDSTLKIQPAELGDSAVYLCASSGWSSYNEQFFGPGTRLTVL.

This clone came up a few times. The chain is built from TRBV6-1 and TRBJ2-1; perhaps TRBD1 as D (5 bases). The germline gives CDR1 MNHNS, CDR2 SASEGT. V was clipped by 3 bases and J by 4 bases, with 10 bases between them. This CDR3 is 14 amino acids long. The DNA of the CDR3 is TGTGCCAGCAGTGACGGACAACTTTACAATGAGCAGTTCTTC. It encodes CASSDGQLYNEQFF.

V usage is TRBV5-5 and J usage is TRBJ1-4; no reliable D call. V gave up 4 bases and J gave up 8 bases, with 15 bases separating them. The CDR3 has 14 residues. Germline-derived CDR1 and CDR2 are SGHKS and YYEKEE (reference sequence). CDR3 DNA: TGTGCCAGCAGCCCCGAGTATGTAGAGGAAAAACTGTTTTTT. Amino acid sequence: CASSPEYVEEKLFF.

The genes are TRBV30 and TRBJ2-5; TRBD1 agrees at 10 bases. J lost 5 bases, V lost 1 base, and 1 base had no gene match. Germline V lookup: CDR1 GTSNPN, CDR2 SVGIG (reference sequence). The CDR3 consists of 13 residues. The CDR3 sequence: CAWSGQGAETQYF. The CDR3 region has the DNA TGTGCCTGGAGTGGACAGGGGGCTGAGACCCAGTACTTC.

The rearrangement joins TRBV29-1 to TRBJ2-1; 13 positions agree with TRBD2. V lost 6 bases and J lost 8; bases outside the gene matches: 10. The CDR3 loop spans 15 amino acids. The germline CDR1 and CDR2 sequences are SQVTM and ANQGSEA. The CDR3 region has the DNA TGCAGCGTCAACCCCGGACTAGCGGGAGTCCATGAGCAGTTCTTC. This codes for CSVNPGLAGVHEQFF.

V gene TRBV10-3 combines with J gene TRBJ2-1, with 14 bases identical to TRBD2. This CDR3 is 13 amino acids long. CDR1 is ENHRY, CDR2 SYGVKD, per germline. Trimming cost V 11 bases and J 9 bases; bases outside gene matches: 6. This CDR3 is CAATSGGEGEQFF. The CDR3 nucleotides read TGTGCCGCGACTAGCGGGGGGGAGGGTGAGCAGTTCTTC.

This clone was seen only a few times. This rearrangement joins TRBV25-1 to TRBJ1-4; 7 bases map to TRBD1. V dropped 5 bases and J dropped 5; count of bases not matched to a gene: 5. The CDR3 contains 14 residues. Germline V CDR1 and CDR2: MGHDK, SYGVNS. The CDR3 coding sequence is TGTGCCAGCAGTCTCGGGACAGAGAATGAAAAACTGTTTTTT. Protein product: CASSLGTENEKLFF.

The V call is TRBV5-1, the J call TRBJ2-3; 9 bases are a match to TRBD2. Germline CDR1 SGHRS, CDR2 YFSETQ. CDR3 length equals 18 residues. Unmatched junction bases numbered 14, after V lost 4 bases and J lost 2 bases. Written as DNA, the CDR3 is TGCGCCAGCAGCCTAGCGGGACTAGCCCCAACGTACACAGATACGCAGTATTTT. It specifies CASSLAGLAPTYTDTQYF.

The chain is built from TRBV5-4 and TRBJ1-2; D remains unclear. This CDR3 spans 12 amino acids. Germline CDR1 and CDR2: SGHNT and YYREEE (reference sequence). V lost 5 bases and J 5 bases, leaving 10 bases between the germline ends. The CDR3 region has the DNA TGTGCCAGCAGGGGTAGCGGGTATGGCTACACCTTC. Amino acid sequence: CASRGSGYGYTF.

Only a few counts were recorded for this clone. In DNA, the CDR3 is TGTGCCAGCAGTTCAACACAGGGGGCGGCAGGAAACACCATATATTTT. It specifies CASSSTQGAAGNTIYF. The chain has TRBV27 and TRBJ1-3; TRBD1 matches at 9 bases. The trim removed 4 bases at V and 4 bases at J, leaving 8 bases unmatched. The CDR3 spans 16 residues. Germline lookup yields CDR1 MNHEY and CDR2 SMNVEV (reference sequence).

This clone was detected a few times. The genes are TRBV29-1 and TRBJ2-1; TRBD2 might be the D (6 bases). CDR3 length equals 11 residues. Germline loops: CDR1 SQVTM, CDR2 ANQGSEA. V dropped 7 bases and J dropped 6 bases, with 10 bases sitting between them. The DNA of the CDR3 is TGCAGCGGAGGGACTGTCAATGAGCAGTTCTTC. Translation: CSGGTVNEQFF.

This sequence joins TRBV7-5 and TRBJ1-2; whether TRBD1, the table's D call, matches the DNA was not checked. TRBV7-5 is reported as a pseudogene. The CDR3 is 17 amino acids. The CDR3, as DNA: TGTGCCAGAAGCACCCCAGAGGTGCGGTCTAGGGGCTCTGGCTACACCTTC. This translates into CARSTPEVRSRGSGYTF.

The V call is TRBV21-1, the J call TRBJ2-1; no check of the table's D call, TRBD1, against the DNA was made. TRBV21-1 is a pseudogene segment. There are 18 residues in the CDR3. CDR3 DNA sequence: TGTGCCAGCAGCAAAGACCCTGGTTACCTCAGCTCCTACAATGAGCAGTTCTTC. Translating gives CASSKDPGYLSSYNEQFF.